One and the same sample provided the 29 T cell receptor beta chains below, sequenced in a study of T cell changes during pregnancy in multiple sclerosis. Repertoires were generated with immunoSEQ multiplex PCR, while TCRdb's copy carries only in-frame clones and drops some. In the table there are 56,000 or so clones, 90% of which are singletons. Sequencing used peripheral blood, obtained in the first trimester of pregnancy. Receptors were obtained from a female donor in good health, enrolled as a control in a pregnancy study.

The chain recombines TRBV4-1 with TRBJ2-5; no firm D call. Germline V gene data show CDR1 as MGHRA and CDR2 as YSYEKL. This CDR3 spans 11 amino acids. Trimming pared 4 bases from V and 2 bases from J, leaving 2 bases between. The CDR3 bases are TGCGCCAGCAGCCTACAAGAGACCCAGTACTTC. It specifies CASSLQETQYF.

The V call is TRBV5-1, the J call TRBJ1-2; 7 nucleotides agree with TRBD1. The CDR3 contains 14 residues. V lost 2 bases, J lost 3 bases, and 4 bases stayed unmatched. Per germline, CDR1 SGHRS and CDR2 YFSETQ. CDR3 nucleotide sequence: TGCGCCAGCAGCTTCACAGGGGTGCACTATGGCTACACCTTC. As protein: CASSFTGVHYGYTF.

This chain joins TRBV6-4 and TRBJ1-1; D is unresolved. Trimming took 4 bases from V and 9 from J, leaving 15 bases between them. CDR1 and CDR2 (germline): MRHNA, SNTAGT. The CDR3 loop spans 13 amino acids. CDR3 DNA sequence: TGTGCCAGCAGTGCCGTGGTGAATAGTAAAGCTTTCTTT. Encoded protein: CASSAVVNSKAFF.

The rearrangement links TRBV4-2 to TRBJ1-6; D gene uncertain. Trimming removed 3 bases from V and 2 bases from J, with 11 bases in between. The germline CDR1 and CDR2 sequences are LGHNA and YNFKEQ. The CDR3 consists of 16 residues. The CDR3 sequence: CASSQERRTYNSPLHF. In nucleotides, the CDR3 is TGTGCCAGCAGCCAGGAGCGGCGAACCTATAATTCACCCCTCCACTTT.

The rearrangement links TRBV6-1 to TRBJ2-3, with D unclear. The germline gives CDR1 MNHNS, CDR2 SASEGT. CDR3 size: 12 residues. Trimming pared 6 bases from V and 2 bases from J, leaving 6 bases between. CDR3 region: CASSEHTDTQYF. The DNA for the CDR3 is TGTGCCAGCAGCGAACACACAGATACGCAGTATTTT.

J is TRBJ2-7 and V is TRBV4-1; TRBD2 might be the D (6 bases). V dropped 4 bases and J dropped 0 bases, with 13 bases sitting between them. Germline CDR1 reads MGHRA; CDR2 reads YSYEKL. The CDR3 runs to 15 residues. The CDR3 bases are TGCGCCAGCAGCCCCGGGACTTTCAGCTCCTACGAGCAGTACTTC. This translates into CASSPGTFSSYEQYF.

The V call is TRBV6-5, the J call TRBJ2-7; 8 positions match TRBD1. This CDR3 region has 14 residues. After removal of 5 bases from V and 1 base from J, the junction contained 4 bases not matched to a gene. Per the germline V gene, CDR1 is MNHEY and CDR2 is SVGAGI. CDR3: CASSAGQVSYEQYF. The CDR3 DNA reads as TGTGCCAGCAGTGCGGGACAGGTATCCTACGAGCAGTACTTC.

This clone was seen a few times. The rearrangement links TRBV4-1 to TRBJ1-2, with 9 positions matching TRBD1. The CDR3 contains 15 residues. V dropped 3 bases and J dropped 2; count of bases not matched to a gene: 4. CDR1 and CDR2 from the germline V gene are MGHRA and YSYEKL. The CDR3 DNA is TGCGCCAGCAGCCAGGTGGGACAGGGAAACTATGGCTACACCTTC. Its translation: CASSQVGQGNYGYTF.

This sequence joins TRBV30 and TRBJ2-3; possibly TRBD1 for D (6 bases). In germline, CDR1 is GTSNPN, CDR2 SVGIG (reference sequence). This CDR3 contains 16 residues. With 0 bases removed from V and 0 bases from J, the gap between germline ends came to 13 bases. In DNA form, the CDR3 reads TGTGCCTGGAGTGTTGGGCAGGGGTATAGCACAGATACGCAGTATTTT. This translates into CAWSVGQGYSTDTQYF.

The chain recombines TRBV27 with TRBJ2-5; D may be TRBD2 (5 bases). Germline values: CDR1 MNHEY, CDR2 SMNVEV (reference sequence). Trimming took off 8 bases at V and 5 bases at J, with 15 bases between the two ends. This CDR3 is 13 amino acids long. CDR3 sequence reads: CASQGLVGETQYF. For the CDR3, the DNA is TGTGCCAGCCAAGGACTGGTGGGTGAGACCCAGTACTTC.

The V call is TRBV18, the J call TRBJ2-7; a weak D match, TRBD2 (6 bases). CDR1 and CDR2 (germline): KGHSH, LQKENI. The CDR3 spans 12 residues. Between the trimmed V and J ends, which lost 1 base and 6 bases, there was a span of 7 bases. CDR3 amino acids: CASSPRGVEQYF. The CDR3, as DNA: TGTGCCAGCTCACCACGCGGGGTCGAGCAGTACTTC.

This clone was detected only once. The junction departs from germline at one end; a sequencing error may be responsible. This rearrangement joins TRBV7-7 to TRBJ1-3; TRBD1 might be the D (6 bases). The length of the CDR3 is 20 residues. The germline CDR1 and CDR2 sequences are SSHAT and FNYEAQ (reference sequence). CDR3 residues: CASSLGGSWVGGLAGNTIYF. CDR3 nucleotides: TGTGCTAGCAGCTTAGGGGGTTCGTGGGTAGGAGGCCTGGCTGGAAACACCATATATTTT.

The genes are TRBV5-6 and TRBJ2-5, with no clear D. V lost 3 bases to trimming and J lost 2 bases, with 8 bases between them. This CDR3 contains 13 residues. Germline lookup yields CDR1 SGHDT and CDR2 YYEEEE. The DNA for the CDR3 is TGTGCCAGCAGCTCTAACTTACAAGAGACCCAGTACTTC. Translation gives CASSSNLQETQYF. Variable domain in full (rest from reference TRBV5-6 and TRBJ2-5): DAGVTQSPTHLIKTRGQQVTLRCSPKSGHDTVSWYQQALGQGPQFIFQYYEEEERQRGNFPDRFSGHQFPNYSSELNVNALLLGDSALYLCASSSNLQETQYFGPGTRLLVL.

The gene calls are TRBV2 and TRBJ1-4, with 12 bases identical to TRBD1. CDR1 SNHLY and CDR2 FYNNEI come from the germline V gene. V trimming: 7 bases; J trimming: 7 bases; junction bases outside the gene matches: 10. The CDR3 consists of 16 residues. The CDR3 region is CASTGPRDRGLEKLFF. For the CDR3, the DNA is TGTGCCAGCACTGGCCCTCGGGACAGGGGGCTTGAAAAACTGTTTTTT.

V and J are TRBV6-5 and TRBJ1-1, with 7 bases fitting TRBD1. Germline CDR1 reads MNHEY; CDR2 reads SVGAGI. The J segment lost 6 bases and the V segment lost 2 bases, leaving 0 bases of the junction unmatched. The CDR3 runs 12 residues. The CDR3 nucleotides read TGTGCCAGCAGTTACGGACAGGCTGAAGCTTTCTTT. This sequence encodes CASSYGQAEAFF.

The V gene is TRBV9, the J gene TRBJ2-7; tentatively, D is TRBD2 (6 bases). CDR3 length: 15 residues. Deletions cut 4 bases from V and 2 bases from J, with 16 bases between. The germline gives CDR1 SGDLS, CDR2 YYNGEE. This CDR3 is CASSPSAGTTYEQYF. The CDR3 bases are TGTGCCAGCAGCCCGAGCGCGGGGACGACCTACGAGCAGTACTTC.

This clone was recorded only once. This chain links TRBV5-4 with TRBJ1-2; weak D call: TRBD1 (5 bases). Germline CDR1 and CDR2: SGHNT and YYREEE (reference sequence). This CDR3 has 13 amino acids. V shed 3 bases and J shed 3 bases, with 9 bases lying between them. CDR3 coding DNA: TGTGCCAGCAGCTCCGCGACAGACTATGGCTACACCTTC. This sequence encodes CASSSATDYGYTF.

The chain has TRBV10-3 and TRBJ1-2; the D is unclear. The CDR3 is made up of 19 amino acids. V dropped 2 bases and J dropped 4 bases, with 26 bases sitting between them. Germline CDR1 and CDR2: ENHRY and SYGVKD. DNA for the CDR3: TGTGCCATCAGTGAGCCTCAGTCGGGAGGGATGGATGGGAGCTATGGCTACACCTTC. Translated: CAISEPQSGGMDGSYGYTF.

The V call is TRBV5-4, the J call TRBJ1-1; D is unresolved. Germline V gene lookup returns CDR1 SGHNT and CDR2 YYREEE (reference sequence). The V end was cut by 2 bases, the J end by 0 bases, with 5 bases between. The CDR3 has 13 amino acids. CDR3 sequence (DNA): TGTGCCAGCAGCTTTGGCCTGAACACTGAAGCTTTCTTT. Its protein product is CASSFGLNTEAFF.

The V gene is TRBV5-4, the J gene TRBJ2-7, with D tentatively TRBD1 (6 bases). V lost 4 bases to trimming and J lost 0 bases, with 14 bases between them. The CDR3 is made up of 15 amino acids. CDR1 and CDR2 from the germline V gene are SGHNT and YYREEE (reference sequence). CDR3 sequence (DNA): TGTGCCAGCAGCGTTATGGGGGCCTCCTCCTACGAGCAGTACTTC. This gives the protein CASSVMGASSYEQYF.

This chain joins TRBV28 and TRBJ2-3; D is possibly TRBD1 (5 bases). The CDR3 covers 13 residues. V was clipped by 3 bases and J by 4 bases, with 8 bases between them. CDR1 and CDR2 (germline): MDHEN, SYDVKM. This CDR3 reads CASSFSRADTQYF. CDR3 in DNA: TGTGCCAGCAGTTTCTCCAGGGCAGATACGCAGTATTTT.

Written as DNA, the CDR3 is TGTGCCAGCAGCTTGATTCTTGGGCCCGACAATGAGCAGTTCTTC. It codes for CASSLILGPDNEQFF. The chain carries TRBV5-8 and TRBJ2-1; D ambiguous. Germline V gene lookup returns CDR1 SGHTS and CDR2 YDEGEE. V lost 1 base, J lost 5 bases, and 13 bases lay in between. This CDR3 region has 15 residues.

The chain employs TRBV18 and TRBJ1-1, with D tentatively TRBD1 (6 bases). Germline assignment: CDR1 KGHSH and CDR2 LQKENI. This CDR3 is built from 13 residues. The V end lost 3 bases, the J end lost 6 bases, and 11 bases lay between the germline ends. The CDR3 DNA is TGTGCCAGCTCACCGTACAGGGTAGCTGAAGCTTTCTTT. This encodes CASSPYRVAEAFF. Drawing the rest from reference TRBV18 and TRBJ1-1, the complete variable domain is NAGVMQNPRHLVRRRGQEARLRCSPMKGHSHVYWYRQLPEEGLKFMVYLQKENIIDESGMPKERFSAEFPKEGPSILRIQQVVRGDSAAYFCASSPYRVAEAFFGQGTRLTVV.

This clone showed up just once. This sequence joins TRBV6-5 and TRBJ1-5; 11 bases map to TRBD1. The CDR3 consists of 15 residues. Germline CDR1 is MNHEY and CDR2 is SVGAGI. Unmatched junction bases numbered 5, after V lost 6 bases and J lost 4 bases. The CDR3 protein is CASRPGTGGNQPQHF. The CDR3 nucleotides are TGTGCCAGCAGACCCGGGACAGGGGGGAATCAGCCCCAGCATTTT.

This chain uses TRBV12-5 with TRBJ1-2, with D hard to call. Trimming pared 3 bases from V and 3 bases from J, leaving 8 bases between. The CDR3 has 13 residues. CDR1 is LGHNT and CDR2 is FRNRAP in the germline V gene. The CDR3 loop reads CASGFISDYGYTF. CDR3 in DNA: TGTGCTAGTGGTTTCATTTCGGACTATGGCTACACCTTC.

V gene TRBV27 combines with J gene TRBJ2-1, with D perhaps matching TRBD2 (5 bases). The V and J ends lost 2 bases and 9 bases respectively, with 23 bases between them. Germline V gene data show CDR1 as MNHEY and CDR2 as SMNVEV (reference sequence). The CDR3 contains 17 residues. CDR3 residues: CASSLIRGSERWSEQFF. The CDR3 coding sequence is TGTGCCAGCAGTTTAATACGTGGTAGCGAGAGGTGGAGTGAGCAGTTCTTC.

This sequence joins TRBV25-1 and TRBJ1-2; TRBD1 matches 12 bases. Germline values: CDR1 MGHDK, CDR2 SYGVNS. The CDR3 sequence is 15 residues long. J gave up 3 bases and V 2 bases, and 1 base lay outside the gene matches. Here the CDR3 DNA reads TGTGCCAGCAGTGAAGGGACAGGGGGCCACTATGGCTACACCTTC. Encoded protein: CASSEGTGGHYGYTF.

This rearrangement joins TRBV7-8 to TRBJ2-2; maybe TRBD2 (5 bases). V lost 3 bases and J lost 8, with 10 bases in between. The CDR3 has 13 amino acids. Germline CDR1 SGHVS, CDR2 FQNEAQ. The CDR3 bases are TGTGCCAGCAGCTTCGCAAGGACTGGGGAGCTGTTTTTT. Encoded protein: CASSFARTGELFF.

This clone has only one observation. This chain links TRBV5-8 with TRBJ1-5; possible D gene TRBD1, 5 bases. The ends were cut back, 4 bases at V and 3 bases at J, with 14 bases in the middle. Germline V CDR1 and CDR2: SGHTS, YDEGEE. This CDR3 is 15 amino acids long. The CDR3 nucleotides read TGTGCCAGCAGCCGGGGGAGAGGAGCCAATCAGCCCCAGCATTTT. It yields the protein CASSRGRGANQPQHF.